This T cell receptor (beta chain) was identified during a study of T-cell memory formation after mild COVID-19. Study-level findings and limits: Clones that contracted clustered mainly in CM and EM if CD4+ and in EMRA if CD8+. The study detected some responding clones in pre-infection memory, suggesting cross-reactive memory joined. Whether second-wave clones peaking at day 37 were SARS-CoV-2 specific went unconfirmed.

Trimming shortened V by 6 bases and J by 7 bases, and 18 bases separated the two germline ends. CDR1 is MNHNY and CDR2 is SVGAGI in the germline V gene (reference sequence). This CDR3 contains 14 residues. A word on this clonotype: Its antigen remains unknown.

5'RACE with constant-segment primers built TCRalpha and TCRbeta cDNA libraries with UMIs. Each CDR3 protein is one row after TCRdb ran MiXCR on the 5' RACE reads. The sample consists of roughly 370,000 distinct CDR3 sequences, roughly 15% of them appearing once. The sequencing sample was made of PBMCs or a T cell subset sorted from them (not recorded which). This sequence joins TRBV6-6 and TRBJ2-5; maybe TRBD1 (6 bases). The sequence came from a man between 18 and 35 years old who had mild COVID-19 (a few samples of this study predate the infection). Cell type and time point are not known. The CDR3 region has the DNA TGTGCCAGCAGCCGGGCAGGGGATACGGTGACCCAGTACTTC. Amino acid sequence: CASSRAGDTVTQYF.